This T cell receptor beta chain stems from a study of T cell repertoires in cytomegalovirus infection. Turning to the study itself: Shared public TCR beta signatures pointed to both CMV infection and a matching HLA type.

For this clonotype: The antigen is undetermined.

From the reads, TCRdb called clonotypes with MiXCR, one entry per CDR3 protein. The data contain over 85,000 distinct CDR3 sequences, about 17% of them singletons. General study points: Summed frequency of shared TCR beta families picked out CMV carriers who also had the relevant HLA.

This sequence originates from a human donor in good health (CMV status not recorded). Some clones in this sample may be carry-over from other donors' samples. Sample: PBMCs.

The CDR3 coding sequence is TGTGCCAGCAGAAGAGGGGGGCCAGCTAACTATGGCTACACCTTC. Encoded protein: CASRRGGPANYGYTF. The chain uses TRBV6-5 and TRBJ1-2, with D possibly being TRBD1 (6 bases). The CDR3 has 15 amino acids. Trimming cost V 6 bases and J 0 bases, with 14 bases left between them. Germline V gene data show CDR1 as MNHEY and CDR2 as SVGAGI.